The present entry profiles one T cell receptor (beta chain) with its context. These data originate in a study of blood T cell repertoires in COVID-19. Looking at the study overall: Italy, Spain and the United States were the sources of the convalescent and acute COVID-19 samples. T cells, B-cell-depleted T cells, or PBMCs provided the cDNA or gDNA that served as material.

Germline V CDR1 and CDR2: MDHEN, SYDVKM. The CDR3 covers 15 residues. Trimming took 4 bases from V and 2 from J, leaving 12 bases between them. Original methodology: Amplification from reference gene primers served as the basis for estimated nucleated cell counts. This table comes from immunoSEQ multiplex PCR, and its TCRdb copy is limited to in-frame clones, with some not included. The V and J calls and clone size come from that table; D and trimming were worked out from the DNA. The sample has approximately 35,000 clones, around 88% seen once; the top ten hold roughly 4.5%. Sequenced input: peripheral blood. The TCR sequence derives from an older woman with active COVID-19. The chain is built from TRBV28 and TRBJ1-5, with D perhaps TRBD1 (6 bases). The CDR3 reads CASSSTGVGNQPQHF. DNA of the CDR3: TGTGCCAGCAGTTCGACAGGCGTAGGCAATCAGCCCCAGCATTTT.